This T cell receptor beta chain stems from a study of blood T cells in healthy people across ages. Of note for this clonotype: The antigen is undetermined.

The individuals who served as donors were healthy Caucasians living in Russia, aged about 6 to 100. Samples each yielded at least 5 micrograms of total RNA. General study results and limits: Greater diversity and more naive CD4+ cells were seen in long-lived donors than in aged donors.

Together with a sample-barcoded 5' primer, a J-beta primer mix was included in a second PCR lasting about 7 to 11 cycles. Each CDR3 protein is one row after TCRdb ran MiXCR on the 5' RACE reads. The sample includes about 1.8 million distinct CDR3 sequences, 49% seen only once; the top ten take less than 2.5%. The germline gives CDR1 DFQATT, CDR2 SNEGSKA (reference sequence). The CDR3 sequence is 11 residues long. The germline V and J ends were trimmed by 1 base and 6 bases, with 7 bases remaining between them. The V gene is TRBV20-1, the J gene TRBJ2-7, with D tentatively TRBD2 (5 bases). The material sequenced was blood. The clonotype originates from a woman in her forties in good health. CDR3 DNA sequence: TGCAGTGCTAGAGGACTAATCGAGCAGTACTTC. Residues: CSARGLIEQYF.